The 6 T cell receptor beta chains given below trace back to one sample, sequenced in a study of yellow fever vaccine responses in identical twins. TCRdb reprocessed the RT-PCR reads with MiXCR, giving one entry per CDR3 protein. The sample carries about 17,000 distinct CDR3 sequences, nearly 70% recorded once. The sequenced sample was T cells from blood (PBMCs), unsorted or a sorted subset (not recorded which), obtained before or after yellow fever vaccination (not recorded which). These receptor sequences come from a woman aged 18-29 years who received the yellow fever vaccine.

This chain uses TRBV18 with TRBJ2-1; D possibly corresponds to TRBD2 (5 bases). Germline V gene data show CDR1 as KGHSH and CDR2 as LQKENI. The CDR3 is made up of 12 amino acids. V lost 5 bases, J lost 7 bases, and 9 bases lay in between. In DNA, the CDR3 is TGTGCCAGCTCAGCGATAGCGAATGAGCAGTTCTTC. This translates into CASSAIANEQFF.

The chain carries TRBV11-1 and TRBJ2-3, with TRBD1 as a possible D gene (5 bases). This CDR3 contains 15 residues. V lost 5 bases to trimming and J lost 1 base, with 13 bases between them. Germline CDR1 reads SGHAT; CDR2 reads FQDESV (reference sequence). CDR3 residues: CASSPQDTRTDTQYF. The CDR3 nucleotides are TGTGCCAGCAGCCCCCAGGACACCCGCACAGATACGCAGTATTTT.

This chain joins TRBV7-6 and TRBJ2-4, with D unresolved. This CDR3 comprises 14 residues. Trimming took off 1 base at V and 8 bases at J, with 12 bases between the two ends. CDR1 is SGHVS, CDR2 FNYEAQ, per germline. The CDR3 here is CASSLDVLPDIQYF. The CDR3 DNA sequence: TGTGCCAGCAGCTTAGATGTCCTTCCGGACATTCAGTACTTC.

This clonotype appeared once. This chain uses TRBV4-3 with TRBJ1-2; TRBD1 matches 8 bases. V dropped 0 bases and J dropped 4; count of bases not matched to a gene: 7. The CDR3 runs 16 residues. Germline V gene sequence: CDR1 LGHNA, CDR2 YSLEER. The CDR3 protein is CASSQEGDRGSYGYTF. The CDR3 region has the DNA TGCGCCAGCAGCCAAGAAGGCGACAGGGGATCCTATGGCTACACCTTC.

This chain links TRBV10-3 with TRBJ2-7; D is undetermined. The CDR3 sequence is 13 residues long. V was clipped by 2 bases and J by 3 bases, with 8 bases between them. In germline, CDR1 is ENHRY, CDR2 SYGVKD. The CDR3 bases are TGTGCCATCAGTGAGGGTTTGCACTACGAGCAGTACTTC. Its protein product is CAISEGLHYEQYF.

This clonotype was seen more than once but under ten times. This rearrangement joins TRBV29-1 to TRBJ2-3; possibly TRBD2 for D (6 bases). This CDR3 spans 12 amino acids. Germline CDR1 and CDR2: SQVTM and ANQGSEA. The V end lost 7 bases, the J end lost 4 bases, and 12 bases lay between the germline ends. The DNA of the CDR3 is TGCAGCGGTAACTCGGGGGCAGATACGCAGTATTTT. Its protein is CSGNSGADTQYF.